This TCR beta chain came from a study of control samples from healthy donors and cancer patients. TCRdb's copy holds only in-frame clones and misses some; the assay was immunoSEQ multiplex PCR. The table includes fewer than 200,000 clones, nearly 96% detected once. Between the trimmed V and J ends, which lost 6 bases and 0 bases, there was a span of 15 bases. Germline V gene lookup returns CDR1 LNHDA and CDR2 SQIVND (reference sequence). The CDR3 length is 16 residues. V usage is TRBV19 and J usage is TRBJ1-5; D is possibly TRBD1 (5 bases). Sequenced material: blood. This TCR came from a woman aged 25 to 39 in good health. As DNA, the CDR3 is TGTGCCAGTAGCCCTTACGCGGGGGGTAGCAATCAGCCCCAGCATTTT. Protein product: CASSPYAGGSNQPQHF.